Each of the 6 T cell receptor beta chains below was sequenced from the same sample in a study of regulatory T cells in long-lasting Graves disease. Arm-PCR of CDR3 regions and iRepertoire HTBI primers were used to build TCR beta libraries. MiXCR, run by TCRdb on the multiplex PCR reads, gives a single entry per CDR3 protein. The sample shows around 450,000 distinct CDR3 sequences, 15% of them seen only once. The time point was: newly diagnosed GD, antithyroid drugs for less than 3 months. Making the TCR library involved RNA that had been extracted from PBMCs. This sample also belongs to another study, concerning T cells in Graves' hyperthyroidism and ophthalmopathy.

The sample in question was peripheral blood mononuclear cells (PBMCs), obtained at new diagnosis, from a patient treated with antithyroid drugs. The receptor source for this set is a woman between 40 and 50 years old with Graves disease.

The chain employs TRBV5-1 and TRBJ2-5; D perhaps matches TRBD2 (6 bases). V lost 0 bases to trimming and J lost 4 bases, with 13 bases between them. Looked up from germline, CDR1 is SGHRS and CDR2 is YFSETQ. This CDR3 has 15 residues. CDR3: CASSLVGRGIETQYF. CDR3 DNA sequence: TGCGCCAGCAGCTTGGTGGGGCGGGGTATAGAGACCCAGTACTTC. Full variable domain (rest looked up from reference TRBV5-1 and TRBJ2-5): KAGVTQTPRYLIKTRGQQVTLSCSPISGHRSVSWYQQTPGQGLQFLFEYFSETQRNKGNFPGRFSGRQFSNSRSEMNVSTLELGDSALYLCASSLVGRGIETQYFGPGTRLLVL.

V and J are TRBV5-5 and TRBJ1-1, with D uncertain. Germline V lookup: CDR1 SGHKS, CDR2 YYEKEE (reference sequence). The CDR3 length is 14 residues. V was shortened by 4 bases and J by 4 bases, with 14 bases between the two germline ends. CDR3 in DNA: TGTGCCAGCAGCCACAACGGACGGGCCACTGAAGCTTTCTTT. Protein sequence: CASSHNGRATEAFF. The full variable domain, rest sourced from reference TRBV5-5 and TRBJ1-1, is DAGVTQSPTHLIKTRGQQVTLRCSPISGHKSVSWYQQVLGQGPQFIFQYYEKEERGRGNFPDRFSARQFPNYSSELNVNALLLGDSALYLCASSHNGRATEAFFGQGTRLTVV.

Many counts were recorded for this clonotype. The J gene is TRBJ2-7, the V gene TRBV10-3; 8 bases are a match to TRBD2. Trimming took 3 bases from V and 3 from J; bases not matched to a gene: 4. The CDR3 is 14 amino acids. Germline V gene lookup returns CDR1 ENHRY and CDR2 SYGVKD. CDR3: CAISDSGGSYEQYF. For the CDR3, the DNA is TGTGCCATCAGTGATTCGGGGGGGAGCTACGAGCAGTACTTC.

In its sample, this clonotype was seen many times. V gene TRBV12-3 or TRBV12-4 combines with J gene TRBJ2-5, with unresolved D. Trimming took off 7 bases at V and 1 base at J, with 10 bases between the two ends. The CDR3 runs 13 residues. The chain's CDR3 is CASNPGPQETQYF. The CDR3 DNA is TGTGCCAGCAACCCGGGTCCCCAAGAGACCCAGTACTTC.

This clonotype was counted at least ten times. This chain joins TRBV28 and TRBJ2-5, with 8 positions matching TRBD1. Germline V gene data show CDR1 as MDHEN and CDR2 as SYDVKM. After removal of 7 bases from V and 2 bases from J, the junction contained 6 bases not matched to a gene. The CDR3 is 14 amino acids. The CDR3 nucleotides are TGTGCCAGCACGGACAGGGCGGTTCAAGAGACCCAGTACTTC. Protein product: CASTDRAVQETQYF.

The rearrangement uses TRBV7-3 and TRBJ2-2; 8 positions agree with TRBD2. The CDR3 loop spans 16 amino acids. Germline V gives CDR1 SGHTA, CDR2 FQGTGA. J gave up 3 bases and V 5 bases, and 8 bases lay outside the gene matches. CDR3 sequence reads: CASSPDGGAYTGELFF. The DNA for the CDR3 is TGTGCCAGCAGCCCGGACGGGGGGGCTTACACCGGGGAGCTGTTTTTT.